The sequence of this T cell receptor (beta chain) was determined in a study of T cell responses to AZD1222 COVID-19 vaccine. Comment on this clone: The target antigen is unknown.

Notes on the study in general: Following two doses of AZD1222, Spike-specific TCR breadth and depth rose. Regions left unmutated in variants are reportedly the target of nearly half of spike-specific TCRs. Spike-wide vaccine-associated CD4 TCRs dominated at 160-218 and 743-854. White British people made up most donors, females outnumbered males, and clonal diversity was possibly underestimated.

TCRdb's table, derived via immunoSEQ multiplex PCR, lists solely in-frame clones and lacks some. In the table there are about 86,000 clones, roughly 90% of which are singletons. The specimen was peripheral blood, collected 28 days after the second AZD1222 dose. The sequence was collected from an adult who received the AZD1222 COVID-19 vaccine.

The CDR3 reads CATSRDTGEKLFF. Here the CDR3 DNA reads TGTGCCACCAGCAGAGATACGGGGGAAAAACTGTTTTTT. This rearrangement joins TRBV15 to TRBJ1-4; no clear D gene. The V gene's germline CDR1 is LNHNV and CDR2 YYDKDF (reference sequence). Deletions cut 0 bases from V and 8 bases from J, with 7 bases between. The CDR3 totals 13 residues.